These 30 T cell receptor beta chains originate from one sample sequenced in a study of cytomegalovirus exposure and HLA in healthy donors. PCR was performed using 60 Vbeta and 13 Jbeta primers. Clones were sequenced by immunoSEQ multiplex PCR, and TCRdb holds only the in-frame ones, with some missing. The sample includes roughly 170,000 clones, 84% seen only once; the top ten take 4% to 6%. Sequenced material: PBMCs. The receptors were gathered from a girl aged 10-17 years in good health and CMV-seropositive.

The chain links TRBV20-1 to TRBJ1-1; D gene uncertain. The CDR3 runs to 11 residues. Germline CDR1 and CDR2: DFQATT and SNEGSKA (reference sequence). Trimming cost V 3 bases and J 3 bases, with 5 bases left between them. CDR3 loop: CSARGYTEAFF. The CDR3 DNA is TGCAGTGCTAGGGGCTACACTGAAGCTTTCTTT.

The chain combines TRBV2 with TRBJ2-5; TRBD1 agrees at 7 bases. The J call may be mistaken, given a closer DNA end match to TRBJ2-7. CDR1 and CDR2 (germline): SNHLY, FYNNEI. The CDR3 has 15 amino acids. CDR3 sequence: CASSERGTVNYEQYF. CDR3 in DNA: TGTGCCAGCAGTGAAAGGGGGACAGTCAACTACGAGCAGTACTTC.

The V call is TRBV28, the J call TRBJ1-1; 7 bases are a match to TRBD1. V dropped 3 bases and J dropped 10; count of bases not matched to a gene: 14. The CDR3 is made up of 15 amino acids. Germline CDR1 and CDR2: MDHEN and SYDVKM. The CDR3 nucleotides are TGTGCCAGCAGTTTTACCGCCGGACAGGCTGTGCGAGCTTTCTTT. Its translation: CASSFTAGQAVRAFF.

The rearrangement joins TRBV9 to TRBJ2-2; D not certain. Germline V gene sequence: CDR1 SGDLS, CDR2 YYNGEE. The CDR3 spans 17 residues. The germline V and J ends were trimmed by 2 bases and 1 base, with 15 bases remaining between them. CDR3 bases: TGTGCCAGCAGCGTTCCACGGTTGGGCAGGAACACCGGGGAGCTGTTTTTT. It specifies CASSVPRLGRNTGELFF.

Only a few counts were recorded for this clone. This chain uses TRBV21-1 with TRBJ1-1; the table's D call, TRBD1, has no DNA check behind it. TRBV21-1 is a recognized pseudogene. The CDR3 is 14 residues long. The CDR3 here is CASGTGGEDTEAFF. CDR3 in DNA: TGTGCCAGCGGGACAGGGGGCGAGGATACTGAAGCTTTCTTT.

This chain uses TRBV19 with TRBJ1-2; 8 positions match TRBD1. Germline values: CDR1 LNHDA, CDR2 SQIVND (reference sequence). V was pared by 8 bases and J by 4 bases, with 0 bases of the junction left unmatched. This CDR3 has 11 amino acids. The CDR3 loop reads CASGQGYGYTF. In DNA, the CDR3 is TGTGCCAGTGGACAGGGCTATGGCTACACCTTC.

The J gene is TRBJ2-3, the V gene TRBV6-5; TRBD1 might be the D (6 bases). The germline V gene has CDR1 MNHEY and CDR2 SVGAGI. The V end lost 2 bases, the J end lost 2 bases, and 8 bases lay between the germline ends. The CDR3 covers 14 residues. The CDR3 here is CASSYRDNTDTQYF. CDR3 in DNA: TGTGCCAGCAGTTACCGGGACAACACAGATACGCAGTATTTT.

The genes are TRBV7-9 and TRBJ1-2, with 8 bases fitting TRBD1. Germline assignment: CDR1 SEHNR and CDR2 FQNEAQ (reference sequence). Germline trimming cut 5 bases from V and 7 bases from J; bases unmatched to any gene: 12. The CDR3 length is 15 residues. CDR3 amino acids: CASSPEDRANGGYTF. CDR3 in DNA: TGTGCCAGCAGCCCCGAGGACAGGGCGAATGGTGGCTACACCTTC.

The rearrangement links TRBV5-1 to TRBJ1-1, with 12 bases matching TRBD1. Germline V gene data show CDR1 as SGHRS and CDR2 as YFSETQ. CDR3 length: 16 residues. J was trimmed by 0 bases and V by 4 bases; bases with no gene match: 4. CDR3 region: CASSAGQGAMNTEAFF. The CDR3 bases are TGCGCCAGCAGCGCGGGACAGGGGGCGATGAACACTGAAGCTTTCTTT.

The chain joins TRBV28 to TRBJ1-1; 7 bases match TRBD1. Looked up from germline, CDR1 is MDHEN and CDR2 is SYDVKM. The CDR3 contains 14 residues. Trimming at V came to 6 bases and at J to 6 bases, leaving 10 bases not matched to a gene. CDR3: CASSRNRGEAEAFF. Written as DNA, the CDR3 is TGTGCCAGCAGCCGAAACAGGGGAGAGGCTGAAGCTTTCTTT.

The chain couples TRBV5-5 to TRBJ1-3; D is unclear. Germline values: CDR1 SGHKS, CDR2 YYEKEE (reference sequence). V was pared by 2 bases and J by 2 bases, with 11 bases between. CDR3 length: 15 residues. The DNA for the CDR3 is TGTGCCAGCAGCTTTGAGGAGGGCCCTGGAAACACCATATATTTT. It yields the protein CASSFEEGPGNTIYF.

The rearrangement links TRBV10-1 to TRBJ1-1; 9 bases line up with TRBD1. Trimming cost V 5 bases and J 6 bases; bases outside gene matches: 10. Germline V gene lookup returns CDR1 WNHNN and CDR2 SYGVQD (reference sequence). This CDR3 has 15 residues. CDR3 nucleotide sequence: TGCGCCAGCAGTTTTTTACAGGGGGCGTTCGCTGAAGCTTTCTTT. It encodes CASSFLQGAFAEAFF.

This chain links TRBV5-5 with TRBJ1-1, with TRBD1 matching 7 bases. Looked up from germline, CDR1 is SGHKS and CDR2 is YYEKEE (reference sequence). This CDR3 comprises 15 residues. Trimming cost V 0 bases and J 3 bases; bases outside gene matches: 5. CDR3 sequence (DNA): TGTGCCAGCAGCTTGGCCACAGGGGCTTACACTGAAGCTTTCTTT. Protein product: CASSLATGAYTEAFF.

This chain uses TRBV25-1 with TRBJ1-1; 7 bases fit TRBD1. The CDR3 is 14 amino acids. The V segment lost 4 bases and the J segment 4 bases; nucleotides outside the gene matches: 6. Germline V gene lookup returns CDR1 MGHDK and CDR2 SYGVNS. The CDR3 region is CASSAHRGSTEAFF. Written as DNA, the CDR3 is TGTGCCAGCAGTGCCCACAGGGGATCCACTGAAGCTTTCTTT. Variable domain in full (rest from reference TRBV25-1 and TRBJ1-1): EADIYQTPRYLVIGTGKKITLECSQTMGHDKMYWYQQDPGMELHLIHYSYGVNSTEKGDLSSESTVSRIRTEHFPLTLESARPSHTSQYLCASSAHRGSTEAFFGQGTRLTVV.

J is TRBJ1-2 and V is TRBV10-3, with D tentatively TRBD1 (6 bases). The CDR3 is made up of 11 amino acids. The ends were cut back, 11 bases at V and 13 bases at J, with 20 bases in the middle. Germline V gene lookup returns CDR1 ENHRY and CDR2 SYGVKD. CDR3 protein: CAPLDRFCVTF. The CDR3 DNA follows: TGTGCCCCTTTAGACAGGTTTTGCGTCACCTTC.

The chain recombines TRBV6-6 with TRBJ2-1; TRBD1 matches 9 bases. Looked up from germline, CDR1 is MNHNY and CDR2 is SVGAGI (reference sequence). The length of the CDR3 is 15 residues. V gave up 3 bases and J gave up 7 bases; unmatched junction bases: 7. The chain's CDR3 is CASSYLLQGANEQFF. The CDR3 nucleotides read TGTGCCAGCAGTTATTTGTTACAGGGGGCGAATGAGCAGTTCTTC.

The chain carries TRBV6-1 and TRBJ1-2, with TRBD1 matching over 7 bases. V shed 4 bases, J shed 7 bases, and the junction held 12 bases outside the gene matches. The CDR3 covers 15 residues. Germline CDR1 and CDR2: MNHNS and SASEGT. CDR3 DNA sequence: TGTGCCAGCAGTGCACAAGGTGACAGGGTTTCTGGCTACACCTTC. Translated: CASSAQGDRVSGYTF.

V gene TRBV10-3 combines with J gene TRBJ1-2, with 8 bases aligning to TRBD1. The CDR3 covers 14 residues. Germline V CDR1 and CDR2: ENHRY, SYGVKD. Germline trimming cut 6 bases from V and 4 bases from J; bases unmatched to any gene: 7. Here the CDR3 reads CAISTGTGSYGYTF. The CDR3 region has the DNA TGTGCCATCAGCACCGGGACAGGATCCTATGGCTACACCTTC.

The gene calls are TRBV28 and TRBJ2-3; D uncertain. This CDR3 is built from 15 residues. Trimming stripped 3 bases from V and 0 bases from J, with 10 bases between. Germline assignment: CDR1 MDHEN and CDR2 SYDVKM. CDR3: CASSLTGASTDTQYF. CDR3 in DNA: TGTGCCAGCAGTTTGACTGGAGCTAGCACAGATACGCAGTATTTT.

The chain recombines TRBV5-1 with TRBJ2-7; possible D gene TRBD2, 5 bases. The V gene's germline CDR1 is SGHRS and CDR2 YFSETQ. V gave up 0 bases and J gave up 3 bases, with 10 bases separating them. This CDR3 spans 14 amino acids. CDR3 sequence: CASSLEIRGYEQYF. The CDR3 DNA is TGCGCCAGCAGCTTGGAAATTCGGGGCTACGAGCAGTACTTC.

This sequence joins TRBV13 and TRBJ2-1; the match to TRBD2 covers 8 bases. J lost 5 bases, V lost 2 bases, and 5 bases had no gene match. From germline, CDR1 is PRHDT and CDR2 FYEKMQ (reference sequence). CDR3 length: 15 amino acids. CDR3 in amino acids: CASSLSGGFHNEQFF. The CDR3 coding sequence is TGTGCCAGCAGCTTAAGCGGGGGATTTCACAATGAGCAGTTCTTC.

The CDR3 loop is CASSSGRAGINTEAFF. Here the CDR3 DNA reads TGTGCCAGTAGCTCCGGGAGGGCAGGGATTAACACTGAAGCTTTCTTT. This chain joins TRBV19 and TRBJ1-1; a possible D gene is TRBD1 (5 bases). The CDR3 loop spans 16 amino acids. CDR1 LNHDA and CDR2 SQIVND come from the germline V gene (reference sequence). Trimming took off 6 bases at V and 2 bases at J, with 19 bases between the two ends.

The J gene is TRBJ2-5, the V gene TRBV2; 7 bases fit TRBD2. The CDR3 extends over 13 amino acids. V was pared by 8 bases and J by 2 bases, with 5 bases of the junction left unmatched. CDR1 is SNHLY, CDR2 FYNNEI, per germline. The chain's CDR3 is CASGASGQETQYF. The CDR3 DNA reads as TGTGCCAGCGGGGCTAGCGGTCAAGAGACCCAGTACTTC.

The chain uses TRBV5-1 and TRBJ1-1, with a weak D call TRBD1 (6 bases). Germline loops: CDR1 SGHRS, CDR2 YFSETQ. The CDR3 covers 16 residues. V was cut by 0 bases and J by 5 bases, with 17 bases left in between. This chain's CDR3 is CASSLGQGRGETEAFF. The CDR3 bases are TGCGCCAGCAGCTTGGGTCAGGGGAGGGGGGAGACTGAAGCTTTCTTT.

The chain uses TRBV5-1 and TRBJ2-1; D possibly corresponds to TRBD1 (5 bases). The length of the CDR3 is 12 residues. Trimming pared 4 bases from V and 13 bases from J, leaving 15 bases between. CDR1 SGHRS and CDR2 YFSETQ come from the germline V gene. The CDR3 bases are TGCGCCAGCAGCCTCGACCTCCAGGGCCAGTTCTTC. Translation: CASSLDLQGQFF.

The chain couples TRBV12-5 to TRBJ1-1, with D possibly being TRBD1 (5 bases). The CDR3 spans 18 residues. Trimming removed 5 bases from V and 4 bases from J, with 26 bases in between. CDR1 is LGHNT, CDR2 FRNRAP, per germline. In nucleotides, the CDR3 is TGTGCTAGTGGTCCCGGAGGGGCCTCGAGCGCAGGCAGCACTGAAGCTTTCTTT. Translation gives CASGPGGASSAGSTEAFF.

A single count supports this clone. This chain uses TRBV5-8 with TRBJ1-5, with D unresolved. This CDR3 comprises 14 residues. Trimming removed 1 base at V and 6 bases at J, with 11 bases between. CDR1 SGHTS and CDR2 YDEGEE come from the germline V gene. The CDR3: CASSLSPSIQPQHF. As DNA, the CDR3 is TGTGCCAGCAGCTTGTCTCCATCTATTCAGCCCCAGCATTTT.

The V gene is TRBV7-9, the J gene TRBJ1-4; TRBD1 might be the D (5 bases). Germline CDR1 SEHNR, CDR2 FQNEAQ (reference sequence). The CDR3 is made up of 17 amino acids. V was shortened by 5 bases and J by 7 bases, with 23 bases between the two germline ends. The DNA for the CDR3 is TGTGCCAGCAGCACATCCCTGACGGGGGTGAGAGTTGAAAAACTGTTTTTT. Protein: CASSTSLTGVRVEKLFF.

The chain couples TRBV7-6 to TRBJ2-3; the match to TRBD2 covers 15 bases. The CDR3 has 17 amino acids. Germline lookup yields CDR1 SGHVS and CDR2 FNYEAQ. The J segment lost 5 bases and the V segment lost 2 bases, leaving 5 bases of the junction unmatched. CDR3 bases: TGTGCCAGCAGCTTACGGACTAGCGGGGGGGTGGTAGATACGCAGTATTTT. Encoded protein: CASSLRTSGGVVDTQYF.

This chain connects TRBV5-6 to TRBJ2-5; D is uncertain. Trimming shortened V by 3 bases and J by 2 bases, and 14 bases separated the two germline ends. The CDR3 loop spans 15 amino acids. From germline, CDR1 is SGHDT and CDR2 YYEEEE. CDR3 region: CASSSTSSEQETQYF. The DNA for the CDR3 is TGTGCCAGCAGCTCAACCTCATCCGAGCAAGAGACCCAGTACTTC.